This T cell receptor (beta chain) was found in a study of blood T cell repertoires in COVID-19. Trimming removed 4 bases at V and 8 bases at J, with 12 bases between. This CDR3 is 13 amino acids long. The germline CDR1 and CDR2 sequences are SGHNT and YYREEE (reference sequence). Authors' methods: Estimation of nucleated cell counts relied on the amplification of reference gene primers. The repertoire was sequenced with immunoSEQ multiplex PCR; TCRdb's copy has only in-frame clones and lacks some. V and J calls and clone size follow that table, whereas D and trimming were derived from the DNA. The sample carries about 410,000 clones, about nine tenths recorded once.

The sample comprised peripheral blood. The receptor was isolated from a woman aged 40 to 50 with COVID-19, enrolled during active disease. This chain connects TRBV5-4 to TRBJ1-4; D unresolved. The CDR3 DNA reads TGTGCCAGCAGCGATAGATGGGAGGAAAAACTGTTTTTT. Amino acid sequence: CASSDRWEEKLFF. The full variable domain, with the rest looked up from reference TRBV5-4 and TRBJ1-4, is ETGVTQSPTHLIKTRGQQVTLRCSSQSGHNTVSWYQQALGQGPQFIFQYYREEENGRGNFPPRFSGLQFPNYSSELNVNALELDDSALYLCASSDRWEEKLFFGSGTQLSVL.